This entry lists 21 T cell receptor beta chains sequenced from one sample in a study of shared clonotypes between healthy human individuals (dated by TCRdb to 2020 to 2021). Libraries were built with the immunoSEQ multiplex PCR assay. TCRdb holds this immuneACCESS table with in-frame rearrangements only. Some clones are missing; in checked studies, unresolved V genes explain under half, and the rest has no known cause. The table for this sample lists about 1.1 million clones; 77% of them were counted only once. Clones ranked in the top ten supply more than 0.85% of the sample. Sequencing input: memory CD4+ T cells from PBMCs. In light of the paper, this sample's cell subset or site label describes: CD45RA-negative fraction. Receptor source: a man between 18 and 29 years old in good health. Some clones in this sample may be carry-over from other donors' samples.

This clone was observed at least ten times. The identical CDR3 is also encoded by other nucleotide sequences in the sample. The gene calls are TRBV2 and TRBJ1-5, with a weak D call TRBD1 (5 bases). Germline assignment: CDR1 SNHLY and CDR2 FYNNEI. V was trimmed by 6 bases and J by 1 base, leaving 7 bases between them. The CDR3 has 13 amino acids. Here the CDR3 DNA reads TGTGCCAGCAGGGGGGACAGCAATCAGCCCCAGCATTTT. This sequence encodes CASRGDSNQPQHF.

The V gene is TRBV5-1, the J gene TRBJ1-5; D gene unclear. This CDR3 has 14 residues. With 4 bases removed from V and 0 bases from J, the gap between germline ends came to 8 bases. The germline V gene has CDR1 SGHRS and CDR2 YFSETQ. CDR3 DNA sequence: TGCGCCAGCAGCGAAGGTAATAGCAATCAGCCCCAGCATTTT. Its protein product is CASSEGNSNQPQHF. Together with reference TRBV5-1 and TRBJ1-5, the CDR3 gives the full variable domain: KAGVTQTPRYLIKTRGQQVTLSCSPISGHRSVSWYQQTPGQGLQFLFEYFSETQRNKGNFPGRFSGRQFSNSRSEMNVSTLELGDSALYLCASSEGNSNQPQHFGDGTRLSIL.

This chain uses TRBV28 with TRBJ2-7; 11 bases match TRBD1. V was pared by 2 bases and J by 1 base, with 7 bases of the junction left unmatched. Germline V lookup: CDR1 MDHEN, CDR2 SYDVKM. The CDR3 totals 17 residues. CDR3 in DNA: TGTGCCAGCAGTTTAGGCATGGGACAGGGGGGATCCTACGAGCAGTACTTC. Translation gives CASSLGMGQGGSYEQYF. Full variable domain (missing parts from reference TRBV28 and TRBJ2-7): DVKVTQSSRYLVKRTGEKVFLECVQDMDHENMFWYRQDPGLGLRLIYFSYDVKMKEKGDIPEGYSVSREKKERFSLILESASTNQTSMYLCASSLGMGQGGSYEQYFGPGTRLTVT.

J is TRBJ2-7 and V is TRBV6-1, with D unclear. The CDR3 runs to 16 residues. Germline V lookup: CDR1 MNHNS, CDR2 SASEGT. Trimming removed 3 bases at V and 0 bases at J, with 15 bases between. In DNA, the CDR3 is TGTGCCAGCAGTGATGGGAACCCGCTAAGCTCCTACGAGCAGTACTTC. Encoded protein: CASSDGNPLSSYEQYF.

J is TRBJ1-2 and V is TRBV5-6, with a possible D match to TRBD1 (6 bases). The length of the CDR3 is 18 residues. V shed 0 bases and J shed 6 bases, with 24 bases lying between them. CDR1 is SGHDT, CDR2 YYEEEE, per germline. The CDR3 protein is CASSLGFGTAQGSDGYTF. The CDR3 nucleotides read TGTGCCAGCAGCTTGGGCTTCGGGACGGCACAGGGCAGCGATGGCTACACCTTC.

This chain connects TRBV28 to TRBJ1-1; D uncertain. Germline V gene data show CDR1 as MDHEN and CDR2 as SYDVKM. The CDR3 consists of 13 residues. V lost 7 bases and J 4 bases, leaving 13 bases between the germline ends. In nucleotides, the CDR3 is TGTGCCAGCATCTCTCGCCAAGGCACTGAAGCTTTCTTT. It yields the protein CASISRQGTEAFF. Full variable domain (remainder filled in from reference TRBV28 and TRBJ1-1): DVKVTQSSRYLVKRTGEKVFLECVQDMDHENMFWYRQDPGLGLRLIYFSYDVKMKEKGDIPEGYSVSREKKERFSLILESASTNQTSMYLCASISRQGTEAFFGQGTRLTVV.

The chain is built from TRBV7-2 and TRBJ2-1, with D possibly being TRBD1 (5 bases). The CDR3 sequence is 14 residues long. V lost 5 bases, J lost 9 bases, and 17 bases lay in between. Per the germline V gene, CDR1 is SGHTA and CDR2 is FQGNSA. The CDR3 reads CASSVRWGSPEQFF. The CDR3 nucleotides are TGTGCCAGCAGCGTACGATGGGGCTCCCCTGAGCAGTTCTTC.

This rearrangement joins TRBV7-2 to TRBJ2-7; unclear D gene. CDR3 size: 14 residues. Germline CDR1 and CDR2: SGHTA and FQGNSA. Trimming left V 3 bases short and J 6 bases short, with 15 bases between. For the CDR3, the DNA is TGTGCCAGCAGCTTGACGGGTTCTTGGTCCGAGCAGTACTTC. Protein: CASSLTGSWSEQYF.

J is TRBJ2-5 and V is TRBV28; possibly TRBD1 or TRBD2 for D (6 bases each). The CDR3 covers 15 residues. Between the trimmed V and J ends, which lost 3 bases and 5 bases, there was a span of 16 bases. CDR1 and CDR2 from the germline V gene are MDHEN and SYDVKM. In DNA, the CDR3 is TGTGCCAGCAGTTTTTGGGTACAGGGAGGCGAGACCCAGTACTTC. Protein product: CASSFWVQGGETQYF.

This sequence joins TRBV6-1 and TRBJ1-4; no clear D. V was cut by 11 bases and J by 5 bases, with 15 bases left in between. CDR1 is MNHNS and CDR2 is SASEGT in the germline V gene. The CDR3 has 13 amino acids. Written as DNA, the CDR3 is TGTGCCTCCGGTTTGGCCCCGAATGAAAAACTGTTTTTT. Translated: CASGLAPNEKLFF.

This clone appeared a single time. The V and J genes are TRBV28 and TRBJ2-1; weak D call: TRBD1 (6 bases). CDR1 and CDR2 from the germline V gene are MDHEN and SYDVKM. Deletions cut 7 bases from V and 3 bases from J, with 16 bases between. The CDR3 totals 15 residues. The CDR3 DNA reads TGTGCCAGCACGCGACAGGTTTCTATCTACAATGAGCAGTTCTTC. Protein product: CASTRQVSIYNEQFF.

CDR3 residues: CASSISYNEQFF. The CDR3 nucleotides are TGTGCCAGCAGCATCTCCTACAATGAGCAGTTCTTC. The genes are TRBV11-3 and TRBJ2-1, with no clear D. V lost 5 bases to trimming and J lost 0 bases, with 2 bases between them. Germline CDR1 reads SGHNT; CDR2 reads YENEEA. The CDR3 extends over 12 amino acids. The full variable domain, completed using reference TRBV11-3 and TRBJ2-1, is EAGVVQSPRYKIIEKKQPVAFWCNPISGHNTLYWYLQNLGQGPELLIRYENEEAVDDSQLPKDRFSAERLKGVDSTLKIQPAELGDSAVYLCASSISYNEQFFGPGTRLTVL.

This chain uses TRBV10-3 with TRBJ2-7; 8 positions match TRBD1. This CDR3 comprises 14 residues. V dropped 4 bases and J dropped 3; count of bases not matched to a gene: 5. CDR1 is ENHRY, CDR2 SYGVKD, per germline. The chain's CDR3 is CAISADRDLYEQYF. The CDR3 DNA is TGTGCCATCAGTGCGGACAGGGATCTCTACGAGCAGTACTTC.

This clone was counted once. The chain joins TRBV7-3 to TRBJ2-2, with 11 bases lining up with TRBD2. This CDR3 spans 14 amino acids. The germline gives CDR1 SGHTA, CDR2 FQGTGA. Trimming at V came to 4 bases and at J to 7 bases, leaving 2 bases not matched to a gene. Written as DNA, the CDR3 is TGTGCCAGCAGCTACGGGACTAGCGGCGGGGAGCTGTTTTTT. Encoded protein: CASSYGTSGGELFF.

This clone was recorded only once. The CDR3 loop is CASSSLQGARGNTIYF. DNA for the CDR3: TGTGCCAGCAGTTCCCTACAGGGGGCGCGGGGAAACACCATATATTTT. The chain combines TRBV28 with TRBJ1-3, with 9 bases matching TRBD1. From germline, CDR1 is MDHEN and CDR2 SYDVKM. J was trimmed by 4 bases and V by 4 bases; bases with no gene match: 8. CDR3 length: 16 amino acids.

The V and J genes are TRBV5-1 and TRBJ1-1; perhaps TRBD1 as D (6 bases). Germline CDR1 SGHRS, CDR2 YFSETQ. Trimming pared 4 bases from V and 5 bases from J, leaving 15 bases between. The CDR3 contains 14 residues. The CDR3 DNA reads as TGCGCCAGCAGCCAGGACAGTATTGGGACTGAAGCTTTCTTT. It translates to CASSQDSIGTEAFF.

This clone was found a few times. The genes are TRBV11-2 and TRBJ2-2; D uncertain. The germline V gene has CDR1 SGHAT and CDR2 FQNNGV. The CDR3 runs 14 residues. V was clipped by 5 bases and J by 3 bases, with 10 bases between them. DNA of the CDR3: TGTGCCAGCAGCGCGGTAGGGTACACCGGGGAGCTGTTTTTT. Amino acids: CASSAVGYTGELFF.

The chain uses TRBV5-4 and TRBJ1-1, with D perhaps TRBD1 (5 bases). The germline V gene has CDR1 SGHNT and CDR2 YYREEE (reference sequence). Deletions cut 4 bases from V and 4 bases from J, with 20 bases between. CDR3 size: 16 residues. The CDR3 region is CASSGAVGQPGTEAFF. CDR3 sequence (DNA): TGTGCCAGCAGCGGGGCGGTGGGCCAACCGGGCACTGAAGCTTTCTTT.

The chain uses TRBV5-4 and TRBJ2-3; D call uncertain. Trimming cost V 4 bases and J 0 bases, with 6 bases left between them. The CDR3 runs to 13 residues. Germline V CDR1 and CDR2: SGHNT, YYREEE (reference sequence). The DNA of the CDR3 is TGTGCCAGCAGCCGGTCTAGCACAGATACGCAGTATTTT. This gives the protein CASSRSSTDTQYF.

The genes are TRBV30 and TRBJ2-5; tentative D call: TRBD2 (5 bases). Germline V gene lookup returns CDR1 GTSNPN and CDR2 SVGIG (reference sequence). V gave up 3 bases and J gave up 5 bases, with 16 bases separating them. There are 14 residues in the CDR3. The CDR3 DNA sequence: TGTGCCTGGAGAGAGATAGGGAGTGGGGAGACCCAGTACTTC. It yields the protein CAWREIGSGETQYF.

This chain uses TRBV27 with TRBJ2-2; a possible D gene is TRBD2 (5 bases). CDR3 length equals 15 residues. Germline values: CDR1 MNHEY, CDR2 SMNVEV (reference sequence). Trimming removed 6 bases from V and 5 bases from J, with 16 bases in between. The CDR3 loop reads CASSGSGGGTGELFF. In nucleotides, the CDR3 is TGTGCCAGCAGCGGAAGCGGAGGTGGGACCGGGGAGCTGTTTTTT.